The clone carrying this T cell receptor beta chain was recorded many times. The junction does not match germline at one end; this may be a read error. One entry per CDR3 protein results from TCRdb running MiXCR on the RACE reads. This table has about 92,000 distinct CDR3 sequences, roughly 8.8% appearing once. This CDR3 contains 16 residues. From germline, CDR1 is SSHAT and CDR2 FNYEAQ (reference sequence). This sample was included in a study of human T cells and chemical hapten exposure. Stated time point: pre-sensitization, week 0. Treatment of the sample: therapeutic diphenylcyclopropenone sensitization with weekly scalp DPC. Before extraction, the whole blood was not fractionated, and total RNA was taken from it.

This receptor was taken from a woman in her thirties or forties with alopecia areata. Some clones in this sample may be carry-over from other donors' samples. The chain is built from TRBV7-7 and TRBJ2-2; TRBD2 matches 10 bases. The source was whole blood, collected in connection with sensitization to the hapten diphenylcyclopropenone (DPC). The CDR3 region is CASSFSGGTNTGELFF. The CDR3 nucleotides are TGTGCTAGCAGCTTTAGCGGGGGGACTAACACCGGGGAGCTGTTTTTT.